This T cell receptor beta chain was identified during a study of shared clonotypes between healthy human individuals. Looking at the study overall: Aged 18 to 49, the donors were two women and three men.

Broader study findings: Depth of sequencing was expected to influence donor clonotype sharing.

Genomic DNA (from each subset) was split evenly across several immunoSEQ plates. TCRdb keeps only in-frame clones here, not all; method: immunoSEQ multiplex PCR. There are some 530,000 clones in the sample; 78% occur only once, and 12% lies in the top ten. The CDR3 has 17 amino acids. V gave up 4 bases and J gave up 4 bases, with 23 bases separating them. Germline CDR1 and CDR2: SGDLS and YYNGEE. This clone was seen only a few times. The antigen remains unidentified. The chain has TRBV9 and TRBJ2-5; D perhaps matches TRBD2 (6 bases). Input material: PBMCs. This receptor was obtained from a woman in her 40s in good health. Some clones in this sample may be carry-over from other donors' samples. CDR3: CASSPFKGAGRVETQYF. CDR3 sequence (DNA): TGTGCCAGCAGCCCTTTCAAGGGAGCGGGTAGAGTAGAGACCCAGTACTTC.